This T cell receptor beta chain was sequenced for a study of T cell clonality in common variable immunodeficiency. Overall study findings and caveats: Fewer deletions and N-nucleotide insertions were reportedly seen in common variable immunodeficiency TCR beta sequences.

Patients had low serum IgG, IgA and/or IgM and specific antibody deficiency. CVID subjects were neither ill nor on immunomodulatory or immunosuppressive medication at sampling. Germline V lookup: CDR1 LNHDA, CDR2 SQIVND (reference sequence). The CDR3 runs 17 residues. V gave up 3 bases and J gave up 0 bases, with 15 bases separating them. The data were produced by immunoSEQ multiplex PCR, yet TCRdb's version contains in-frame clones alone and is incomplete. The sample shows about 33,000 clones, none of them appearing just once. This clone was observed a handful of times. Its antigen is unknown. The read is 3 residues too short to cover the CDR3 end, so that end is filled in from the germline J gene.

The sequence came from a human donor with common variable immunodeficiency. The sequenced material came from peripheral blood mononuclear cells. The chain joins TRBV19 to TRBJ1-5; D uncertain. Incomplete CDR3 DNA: TGTGCCAGTAGTATGACCATTAACAGTTATAGCAATCAGCCC. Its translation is CASSMTINSYSNQP. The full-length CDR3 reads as CASSMTINSYSNQPQHF.